This T cell receptor (beta chain) stems from a study of cytomegalovirus exposure and HLA in healthy donors. Study-level background: An analysis done earlier identified 100 million to 140 million unique TCR beta sequences from 150 million to 200 million T cells.

Regarding the study as a whole: Sequence variants that were highly shared formed a cluster that was likely a sequencing artifact. The HLA-A and HLA-B alleles of most subjects were reportedly predicted accurately from TCR beta sequences.

Trimming cost V 5 bases and J 1 base, with 7 bases left between them. The CDR3 totals 13 residues. From germline, CDR1 is MNHEY and CDR2 SMNVEV (reference sequence). Primers included in the PCR were 60 Vbeta and 13 Jbeta primers. Produced via immunoSEQ multiplex PCR; TCRdb's table is partial and in-frame only. The sample holds roughly 190,000 clones, 70% to 75% seen once. Comment on this clone: Its antigen is not known.

Material: PBMCs. V and J are TRBV27 and TRBJ2-3; no definite D call. The source is a young man in good health and CMV-seropositive. The CDR3, as DNA: TGTGCCAGCAGTGCTACGGGCACAGATACGCAGTATTTT. Its protein product is CASSATGTDTQYF.